These 7 T cell receptor beta chains share one sample of origin, sequenced in a study of blood T cell repertoires in COVID-19. Produced via immunoSEQ multiplex PCR; TCRdb's table is partial and in-frame only. Of about 250,000 clones in the sample, more than 80% were seen once. The specimen was peripheral blood. These receptors were taken from a woman aged 25 to 45 with active or convalescent COVID-19.

The J gene is TRBJ1-6, the V gene TRBV19, with D unclear. The CDR3 sequence is 13 residues long. Germline V gives CDR1 LNHDA, CDR2 SQIVND (reference sequence). Deletions cut 4 bases from V and 9 bases from J, with 10 bases between. CDR3: CASSTAGVSPLHF. The CDR3 bases are TGTGCCAGTAGTACGGCGGGAGTTTCACCCCTCCACTTT. Full variable domain (missing parts from reference TRBV19 and TRBJ1-6): DGGITQSPKYLFRKEGQNVTLSCEQNLNHDAMYWYRQDPGQGLRLIYYSQIVNDFQKGDIAEGYSVSREKKESFPLTVTSAQKNPTAFYLCASSTAGVSPLHFGNGTRLTVT.

The chain joins TRBV16 to TRBJ2-2, with TRBD2 as a possible D gene (5 bases). V was cut by 2 bases and J by 4 bases, with 5 bases left in between. Germline CDR1 reads KGHSY; CDR2 reads FQNENV. The CDR3 contains 13 residues. The CDR3: CASSQGSTGELFF. For the CDR3, the DNA is TGTGCCAGCAGCCAAGGGAGCACCGGGGAGCTGTTTTTT.

The chain combines TRBV2 with TRBJ1-1, with a tentative D call TRBD1 (5 bases). The germline gives CDR1 SNHLY, CDR2 FYNNEI. V lost 6 bases and J lost 0, with 11 bases in between. The CDR3 covers 14 residues. CDR3: CASSGTALNTEAFF. CDR3 nucleotides: TGTGCCAGCAGCGGGACTGCCCTGAACACTGAAGCTTTCTTT.

This clone was recorded a few times. V and J are TRBV12-3 or TRBV12-4 and TRBJ2-5, with 9 nucleotides matching TRBD2. This CDR3 is 13 amino acids long. Trimming at V came to 6 bases and at J to 6 bases, leaving 5 bases not matched to a gene. The CDR3 protein is CASRIAGEKTQYF. In DNA, the CDR3 is TGTGCCAGCAGGATAGCGGGGGAGAAGACCCAGTACTTC.

The V gene is TRBV4-3, the J gene TRBJ1-4, with TRBD1 as a possible D gene (5 bases). Trimming left V 2 bases short and J 8 bases short, with 15 bases between. The CDR3 loop spans 15 amino acids. In germline, CDR1 is LGHNA, CDR2 YSLEER. CDR3 nucleotide sequence: TGCGCCAGCAGCCAATCTCGGACAAGGGGAGAAAAACTGTTTTTT. It is translated as CASSQSRTRGEKLFF.

The rearrangement joins TRBV12-3 or TRBV12-4 to TRBJ2-1; D is possibly TRBD1 (5 bases). The CDR3 runs to 12 residues. V was clipped by 6 bases and J by 13 bases, with 16 bases between them. The CDR3 DNA reads as TGTGCCAGCAGCCCCAGGGCCTTAACTCAGTTCTTC. Amino acids: CASSPRALTQFF.

The table lists this clone with a few counts. The V call is TRBV27, the J call TRBJ1-4, with 7 bases matching TRBD1. Germline-derived CDR1 and CDR2 are MNHEY and SMNVEV (reference sequence). The length of the CDR3 is 14 residues. Trimming took 6 bases from V and 8 from J; bases not matched to a gene: 9. The chain's CDR3 is CASSEKGAREKLFF. The CDR3 region has the DNA TGTGCCAGCAGCGAGAAGGGGGCGCGCGAAAAACTGTTTTTT.